The 23 T cell receptor beta chains in this list originate from one sample, sequenced in a study of PD-1 blockade in classical Hodgkin lymphoma. The protocol was immunoSEQ multiplex PCR, while the TCRdb copy is restricted to in-frame clones and leaves out a portion. The sample yields 40,000 to 50,000 clones, over 70% seen once. Exposure to brentuximab vedotin varied, and each patient had relapsed following autologous stem cell transplantation. Sequences were derived from peripheral blood mononuclear cells (PBMCs), sampled at baseline. The receptor set was obtained from a human donor with classical Hodgkin lymphoma.

A remark on this clone: Since no conserved phenylalanine or tryptophan closes the CDR3, a read error is the likely cause. The limits of the CDR3 on the DNA are not certain, so only TCRdb's listed CDR3 is given. The CDR3 loop is CTISGPSNPV. The J gene is TRBJ1-2, the V gene TRBV1. TRBV1 is given as a pseudogene. The CDR3 region is 10 residues in length, termini included.

This clone was seen only once. The chain carries TRBV28 and TRBJ2-5, with D possibly matching TRBD2 (6 bases). Trimming shortened V by 2 bases and J by 1 base, and 11 bases separated the two germline ends. CDR3 length: 15 residues. Per germline, CDR1 MDHEN and CDR2 SYDVKM. The CDR3 DNA sequence: TGTGCCAGCAGTTTAGATGGCGGGACCCAAGAGACCCAGTACTTC. It codes for CASSLDGGTQETQYF.

This chain links TRBV19 with TRBJ2-7; the match to TRBD1 covers 7 bases. CDR1 and CDR2 (germline): LNHDA, SQIVND (reference sequence). The CDR3 extends over 14 amino acids. With 7 bases clipped from V and 4 bases from J, the junction kept 10 bases outside the gene matches. CDR3 DNA sequence: TGTGCCAGTAATGATCCAGGGGGTGGTTACGAGCAGTACTTC. It yields the protein CASNDPGGGYEQYF.

This clone was seen a handful of times. The rearrangement uses TRBV6-1 and TRBJ1-5; TRBD1 is a possible D gene (6 bases). The V end lost 6 bases, the J end lost 6 bases, and 12 bases lay between the germline ends. Germline CDR1 MNHNS, CDR2 SASEGT. The CDR3 loop spans 13 amino acids. CDR3 region: CASSPTGIQPQHF. CDR3 bases: TGTGCCAGCAGCCCCACAGGGATTCAGCCCCAGCATTTT.

The CDR3 protein is CASSLSPGQGETQYF. CDR3 nucleotide sequence: TGTGCCAGCAGCCTATCCCCGGGCCAGGGAGAGACCCAGTACTTC. The chain has TRBV5-6 and TRBJ2-5, with D perhaps matching TRBD1 (5 bases). V gave up 4 bases and J gave up 4 bases, with 17 bases separating them. The germline V gene encodes CDR1 SGHDT and CDR2 YYEEEE. The CDR3 runs to 15 residues.

This clone was found a few times. Written as DNA, the CDR3 is TGTGCCAGCAGTTTACCCAACAGTTGGGGGGATACCTACGAGCAGTACTTC. This translates into CASSLPNSWGDTYEQYF. The genes are TRBV28 and TRBJ2-7, with a tentative D call TRBD2 (6 bases). Trimming removed 2 bases from V and 2 bases from J, with 19 bases in between. Germline CDR1 reads MDHEN; CDR2 reads SYDVKM. The CDR3 spans 17 residues. Together with reference TRBV28 and TRBJ2-7, the CDR3 gives the full variable domain: DVKVTQSSRYLVKRTGEKVFLECVQDMDHENMFWYRQDPGLGLRLIYFSYDVKMKEKGDIPEGYSVSREKKERFSLILESASTNQTSMYLCASSLPNSWGDTYEQYFGPGTRLTVT.

CDR3 DNA: TGTGCCAGCAGTCCCCGGGTAAAGTCGAGCGGGGAGCTGTTTTTT. It is translated as CASSPRVKSSGELFF. The V and J genes are TRBV6-6 and TRBJ2-2; no definite D call. The CDR3 loop spans 15 amino acids. V dropped 5 bases and J dropped 7 bases, with 17 bases sitting between them. Germline V lookup: CDR1 MNHNY, CDR2 SVGAGI (reference sequence).

The chain has TRBV5-4 and TRBJ2-2, with TRBD2 identical over 10 bases. V dropped 6 bases and J dropped 1; count of bases not matched to a gene: 9. Germline lookup yields CDR1 SGHNT and CDR2 YYREEE (reference sequence). The CDR3 covers 17 residues. CDR3 in DNA: TGTGCCAGCACGGAACTAGCGGGATTGGGGAACACCGGGGAGCTGTTTTTT. It yields the protein CASTELAGLGNTGELFF.

V and J are TRBV7-9 and TRBJ2-3; 10 bases line up with TRBD1. The CDR3 is made up of 15 amino acids. CDR1 and CDR2 from the germline V gene are SEHNR and FQNEAQ (reference sequence). V trimming: 3 bases; J trimming: 2 bases; junction bases outside the gene matches: 2. CDR3 region: CASSFGQGVTDTQYF. The CDR3 DNA is TGTGCCAGCAGCTTTGGACAGGGGGTCACAGATACGCAGTATTTT.

This clone was observed once. CDR3 in amino acids: CASSGTGFEQFF. CDR3 DNA sequence: TGTGCCAGCAGCGGAACAGGGTTTGAGCAGTTCTTC. This chain joins TRBV11-3 and TRBJ2-1; D is perhaps TRBD1 (6 bases). This CDR3 has 12 residues. V was clipped by 5 bases and J by 9 bases, with 11 bases between them. In germline, CDR1 is SGHNT, CDR2 YENEEA.

The rearrangement links TRBV9 to TRBJ2-7; D perhaps matches TRBD2 (6 bases). Trimming pared 1 base from V and 2 bases from J, leaving 10 bases between. The germline V gene has CDR1 SGDLS and CDR2 YYNGEE. The CDR3 is 14 amino acids. CDR3 protein: CASSVSSGPYEQYF. The DNA of the CDR3 is TGTGCCAGCAGCGTAAGTAGCGGCCCCTACGAGCAGTACTTC.

CDR3 region: CASSQDPGQAYYGYTF. The DNA for the CDR3 is TGCGCCAGCAGCCAAGATCCCGGGCAGGCCTACTATGGCTACACCTTC. The chain recombines TRBV4-3 with TRBJ1-2; D gene unclear. Germline assignment: CDR1 LGHNA and CDR2 YSLEER. Deletions cut 0 bases from V and 3 bases from J, with 14 bases between. The CDR3 sequence is 16 residues long.

This clone was seen a few times. The chain uses TRBV9 and TRBJ2-7; the D call may be TRBD1 or TRBD2 (5 bases each). The CDR3 sequence is 15 residues long. Trimming removed 4 bases at V and 0 bases at J, with 14 bases between. Germline lookup yields CDR1 SGDLS and CDR2 YYNGEE. The CDR3 sequence: CASSLGTQSSYEQYF. In nucleotides, the CDR3 is TGTGCCAGCAGCCTCGGGACCCAGAGCTCCTACGAGCAGTACTTC.

The rearrangement joins TRBV5-1 to TRBJ2-2; D is possibly TRBD1 (6 bases). CDR1 and CDR2 (germline): SGHRS, YFSETQ. Trimming left V 7 bases short and J 6 bases short, with 13 bases between. The CDR3 is made up of 13 amino acids. The CDR3 loop is CASSDRTPGELFF. Written as DNA, the CDR3 is TGCGCCAGCTCAGACAGGACCCCCGGGGAGCTGTTTTTT.

The V call is TRBV2, the J call TRBJ2-7; D unresolved. V lost 3 bases to trimming and J lost 3 bases, with 0 bases between them. This CDR3 region has 10 residues. Germline assignment: CDR1 SNHLY and CDR2 FYNNEI. The CDR3 region is CASSDYEQYF. Written as DNA, the CDR3 is TGTGCCAGCAGTGACTACGAGCAGTACTTC.

The chain has TRBV19 and TRBJ2-2; 12 bases fit TRBD2. The germline V gene has CDR1 LNHDA and CDR2 SQIVND (reference sequence). The CDR3 length is 15 residues. Trimming took 6 bases from V and 5 from J; bases not matched to a gene: 4. CDR3 protein: CASSRTSGMTGELFF. CDR3 nucleotide sequence: TGTGCCAGTAGCCGGACTAGCGGGATGACCGGGGAGCTGTTTTTT.

This clone showed up just once. V is TRBV29-1 and J is TRBJ1-1; D uncertain. CDR3 length: 14 residues. Germline CDR1 is SQVTM and CDR2 is ANQGSEA. V was clipped by 4 bases and J by 0 bases, with 12 bases between them. CDR3 DNA sequence: TGCAGCGTTGGTACGGGAATGATGAACACTGAAGCTTTCTTT. It encodes CSVGTGMMNTEAFF.

This clone was seen once. The chain recombines TRBV5-1 with TRBJ2-7, with 8 bases aligning to TRBD2. The CDR3 has 13 residues. Looked up from germline, CDR1 is SGHRS and CDR2 is YFSETQ. The J segment lost 7 bases and the V segment lost 7 bases, leaving 10 bases of the junction unmatched. The CDR3 loop is CASSGLEASEQYF. The CDR3 nucleotides read TGCGCCAGCTCGGGACTAGAGGCTAGTGAGCAGTACTTC.

The rearrangement joins TRBV6-4 to TRBJ1-1; D perhaps matches TRBD1 (6 bases). CDR1 and CDR2 from the germline V gene are MRHNA and SNTAGT. This CDR3 contains 13 residues. Trimming left V 6 bases short and J 1 base short, with 9 bases between. The DNA for the CDR3 is TGTGCCAGCAGCGGACAGCCGAACACTGAAGCTTTCTTT. This sequence encodes CASSGQPNTEAFF.

The rearrangement uses TRBV30 and TRBJ2-7; perhaps D is TRBD1 or TRBD2 (5 bases each). The germline CDR1 and CDR2 sequences are GTSNPN and SVGIG (reference sequence). Between the trimmed V and J ends, which lost 2 bases and 1 base, there was a span of 9 bases. The CDR3 is 13 amino acids. This CDR3 reads CAWSRGLSYEQYF. CDR3 sequence (DNA): TGTGCCTGGAGTCGGGGCCTGTCCTACGAGCAGTACTTC.

This clone was seen only once. The chain uses TRBV27 and TRBJ1-4, with D possibly being TRBD1 (6 bases). Deletions cut 8 bases from V and 4 bases from J, with 17 bases between. Germline lookup yields CDR1 MNHEY and CDR2 SMNVEV (reference sequence). The CDR3 spans 15 residues. DNA for the CDR3: TGTGCCAGCCGACTAACGGGACAATTTAATGAAAAACTGTTTTTT. This translates into CASRLTGQFNEKLFF.

The rearrangement uses TRBV10-1 and TRBJ2-5, with unresolved D. Between the trimmed V and J ends, which lost 8 bases and 5 bases, there was a span of 15 bases. This CDR3 has 13 residues. Germline V gives CDR1 WNHNN, CDR2 SYGVQD (reference sequence). DNA for the CDR3: TGCGCCAGCTCCGGGTCTAGTATGGAGACCCAGTACTTC. This sequence encodes CASSGSSMETQYF.

The chain links TRBV7-2 to TRBJ1-4; TRBD1 is a possible D gene (6 bases). Germline V gives CDR1 SGHTA, CDR2 FQGNSA. V lost 4 bases to trimming and J lost 8 bases, with 11 bases between them. The CDR3 has 13 amino acids. CDR3 in DNA: TGTGCCAGCAGCTGGGGACACGGGGAAAAACTGTTTTTT. It codes for CASSWGHGEKLFF. Variable domain in full (rest from reference TRBV7-2 and TRBJ1-4): GAGVSQSPSNKVTEKGKDVELRCDPISGHTALYWYRQSLGQGLEFLIYFQGNSAPDKSGLPSDRFSAERTGGSVSTLTIQRTQQEDSAVYLCASSWGHGEKLFFGSGTQLSVL.